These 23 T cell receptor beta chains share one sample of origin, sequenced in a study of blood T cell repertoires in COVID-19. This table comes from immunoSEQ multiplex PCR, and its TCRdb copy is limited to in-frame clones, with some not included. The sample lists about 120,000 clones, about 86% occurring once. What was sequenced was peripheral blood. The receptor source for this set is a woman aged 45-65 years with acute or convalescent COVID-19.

The CDR3 DNA sequence: TGTGCCAGCAGCTCAGGACATCCGGAGACCTACGAGCAGTACTTC. Translated: CASSSGHPETYEQYF. The chain is built from TRBV5-6 and TRBJ2-7, with a possible D match to TRBD1 (5 bases). V lost 3 bases to trimming and J lost 2 bases, with 15 bases between them. The CDR3 is 15 amino acids. Germline V gene data show CDR1 as SGHDT and CDR2 as YYEEEE. Based on the CDR3 plus reference TRBV5-6 and TRBJ2-7, the full variable domain is DAGVTQSPTHLIKTRGQQVTLRCSPKSGHDTVSWYQQALGQGPQFIFQYYEEEERQRGNFPDRFSGHQFPNYSSELNVNALLLGDSALYLCASSSGHPETYEQYFGPGTRLTVT.

The CDR3 DNA reads as TGCGCCAGCAGCTCTAGCGGGGGGGCAGGAGAGACCCAGTACTTC. Translating it yields CASSSSGGAGETQYF. The chain carries TRBV5-1 and TRBJ2-5, with 12 nucleotides matching TRBD2. The CDR3 length is 15 residues. The germline gives CDR1 SGHRS, CDR2 YFSETQ. After removal of 3 bases from V and 4 bases from J, the junction contained 4 bases not matched to a gene.

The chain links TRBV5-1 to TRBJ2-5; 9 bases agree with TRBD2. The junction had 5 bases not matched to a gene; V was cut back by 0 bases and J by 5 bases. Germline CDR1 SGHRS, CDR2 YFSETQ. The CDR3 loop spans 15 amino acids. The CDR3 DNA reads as TGCGCCAGCAGCTTGGGGGGAGCGGGAGGCGAGACCCAGTACTTC. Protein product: CASSLGGAGGETQYF.

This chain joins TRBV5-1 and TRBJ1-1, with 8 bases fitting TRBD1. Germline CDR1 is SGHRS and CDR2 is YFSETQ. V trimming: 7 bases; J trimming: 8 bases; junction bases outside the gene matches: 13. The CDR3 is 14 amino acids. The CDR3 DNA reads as TGCGCCAGCCGGTCGGACAGGGCCTTTTCAGAAGCTTTCTTT. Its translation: CASRSDRAFSEAFF.

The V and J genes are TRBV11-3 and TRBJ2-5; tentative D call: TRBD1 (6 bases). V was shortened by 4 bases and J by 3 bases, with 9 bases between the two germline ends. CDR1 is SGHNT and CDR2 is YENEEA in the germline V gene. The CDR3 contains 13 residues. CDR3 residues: CASSWGQKETQYF. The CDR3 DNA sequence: TGTGCCAGCAGCTGGGGGCAGAAAGAGACCCAGTACTTC. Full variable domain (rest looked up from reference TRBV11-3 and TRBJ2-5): EAGVVQSPRYKIIEKKQPVAFWCNPISGHNTLYWYLQNLGQGPELLIRYENEEAVDDSQLPKDRFSAERLKGVDSTLKIQPAELGDSAVYLCASSWGQKETQYFGPGTRLLVL.

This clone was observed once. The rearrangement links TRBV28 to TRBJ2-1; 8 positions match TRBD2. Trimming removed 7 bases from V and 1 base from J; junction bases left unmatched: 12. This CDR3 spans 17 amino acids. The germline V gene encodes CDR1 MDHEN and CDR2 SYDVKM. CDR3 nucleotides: TGTGCCAGCAAAACGGTCGGGGCGGGAGGTTCCTACAATGAGCAGTTCTTC. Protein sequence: CASKTVGAGGSYNEQFF.

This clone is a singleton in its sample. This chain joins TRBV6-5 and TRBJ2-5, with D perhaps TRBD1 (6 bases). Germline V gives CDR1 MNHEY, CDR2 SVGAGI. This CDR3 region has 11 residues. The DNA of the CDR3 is TGTGCGCACAGGGTGGAAGAGACCCAGTACTTC. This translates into CAHRVEETQYF.

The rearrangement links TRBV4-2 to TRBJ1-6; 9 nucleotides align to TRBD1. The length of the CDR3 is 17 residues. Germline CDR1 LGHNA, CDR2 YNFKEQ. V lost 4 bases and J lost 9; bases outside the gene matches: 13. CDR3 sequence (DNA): TGTGCCAGCAGCCTGAAGGCTGCGGACAGGGGTTTTTCACCCCTCCACTTT. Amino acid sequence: CASSLKAADRGFSPLHF.

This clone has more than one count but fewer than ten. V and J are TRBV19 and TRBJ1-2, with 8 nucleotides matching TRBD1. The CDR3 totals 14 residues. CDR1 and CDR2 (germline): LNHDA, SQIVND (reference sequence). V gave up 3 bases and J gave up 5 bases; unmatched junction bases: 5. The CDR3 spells CASSMVGQGYGYTF. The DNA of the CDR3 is TGTGCCAGTAGTATGGTCGGACAGGGATATGGCTACACCTTC.

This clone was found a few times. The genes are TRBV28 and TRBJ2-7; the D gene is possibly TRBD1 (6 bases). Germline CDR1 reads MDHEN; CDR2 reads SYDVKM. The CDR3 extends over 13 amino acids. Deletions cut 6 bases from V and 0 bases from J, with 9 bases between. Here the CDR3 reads CASRGGSSYEQYF. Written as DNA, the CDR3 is TGTGCCAGCAGAGGGGGTAGCTCCTACGAGCAGTACTTC.

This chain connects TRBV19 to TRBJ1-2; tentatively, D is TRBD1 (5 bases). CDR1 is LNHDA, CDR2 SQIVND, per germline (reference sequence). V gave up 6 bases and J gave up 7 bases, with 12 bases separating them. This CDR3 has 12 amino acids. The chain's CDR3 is CASSPREGGYTF. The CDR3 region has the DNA TGTGCCAGTAGCCCCAGGGAGGGTGGCTACACCTTC. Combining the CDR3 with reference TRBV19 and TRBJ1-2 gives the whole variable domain DGGITQSPKYLFRKEGQNVTLSCEQNLNHDAMYWYRQDPGQGLRLIYYSQIVNDFQKGDIAEGYSVSREKKESFPLTVTSAQKNPTAFYLCASSPREGGYTFGSGTRLTVV.

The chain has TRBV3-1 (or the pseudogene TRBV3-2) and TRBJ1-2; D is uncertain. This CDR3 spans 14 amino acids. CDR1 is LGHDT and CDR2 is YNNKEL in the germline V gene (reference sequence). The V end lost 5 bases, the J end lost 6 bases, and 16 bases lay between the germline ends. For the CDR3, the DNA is TGTGCCAGCAGCACCGGGTTCCACGTGGATGGCTACACCTTC. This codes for CASSTGFHVDGYTF.

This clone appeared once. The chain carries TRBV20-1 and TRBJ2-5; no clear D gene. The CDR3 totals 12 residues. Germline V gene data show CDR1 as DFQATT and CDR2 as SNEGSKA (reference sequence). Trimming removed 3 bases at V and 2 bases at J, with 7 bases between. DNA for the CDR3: TGCAGTGCTAGTGGCCAGCAAGAGACCCAGTACTTC. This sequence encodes CSASGQQETQYF.

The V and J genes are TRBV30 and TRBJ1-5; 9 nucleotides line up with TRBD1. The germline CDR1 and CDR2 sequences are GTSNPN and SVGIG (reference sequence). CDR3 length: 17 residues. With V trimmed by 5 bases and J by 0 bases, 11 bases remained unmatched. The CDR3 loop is CAWPIILTGGSNQPQHF. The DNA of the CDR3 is TGTGCCTGGCCTATTATTTTGACAGGGGGTAGCAATCAGCCCCAGCATTTT.

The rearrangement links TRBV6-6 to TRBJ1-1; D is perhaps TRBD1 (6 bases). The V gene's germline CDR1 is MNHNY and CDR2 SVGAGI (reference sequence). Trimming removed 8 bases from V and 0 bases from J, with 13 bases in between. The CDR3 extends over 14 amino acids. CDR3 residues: CASWTVGLNTEAFF. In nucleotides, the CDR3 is TGTGCCAGCTGGACAGTGGGATTGAACACTGAAGCTTTCTTT.

Here the CDR3 reads CASSEEPRKAGMNTEAFF. For the CDR3, the DNA is TGTGCCAGCAGTGAGGAGCCCAGGAAGGCGGGTATGAACACTGAAGCTTTCTTT. J is TRBJ1-1 and V is TRBV25-1; the D is unclear. Germline CDR1 reads MGHDK; CDR2 reads SYGVNS. V was shortened by 3 bases and J by 0 bases, with 20 bases between the two germline ends. This CDR3 is built from 18 residues.

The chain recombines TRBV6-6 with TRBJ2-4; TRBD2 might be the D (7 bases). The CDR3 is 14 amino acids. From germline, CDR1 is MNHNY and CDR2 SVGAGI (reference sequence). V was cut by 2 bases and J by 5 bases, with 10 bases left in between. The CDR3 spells CASSYGGAQNIQYF. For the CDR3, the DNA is TGTGCCAGCAGTTACGGGGGGGCGCAAAACATTCAGTACTTC.

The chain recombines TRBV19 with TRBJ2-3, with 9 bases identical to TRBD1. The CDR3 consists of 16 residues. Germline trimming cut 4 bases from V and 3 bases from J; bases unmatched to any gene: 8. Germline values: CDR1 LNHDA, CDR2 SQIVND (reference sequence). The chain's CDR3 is CASSTRDRVGTDTQYF. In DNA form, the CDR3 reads TGTGCCAGTAGTACCAGGGACAGGGTGGGTACAGATACGCAGTATTTT.

CDR3 loop: CASSSWTSAITGELFF. The CDR3 nucleotides are TGTGCCAGCAGCTCATGGACTAGCGCTATTACCGGGGAGCTGTTTTTT. J is TRBJ2-2 and V is TRBV11-2; 9 positions agree with TRBD2. The CDR3 consists of 16 residues. From germline, CDR1 is SGHAT and CDR2 FQNNGV. V dropped 4 bases and J dropped 5; count of bases not matched to a gene: 8. Supplemented by reference TRBV11-2 and TRBJ2-2, the full variable domain reads EAGVAQSPRYKIIEKRQSVAFWCNPISGHATLYWYQQILGQGPKLLIQFQNNGVVDDSQLPKDRFSAERLKGVDSTLKIQPAKLEDSAVYLCASSSWTSAITGELFFGEGSRLTVL.

DNA for the CDR3: TGTGCCACCAGCAGAGAACGGACAGGAGCTAGCACAGATACGCAGTATTTT. The encoded protein is CATSRERTGASTDTQYF. This chain connects TRBV15 to TRBJ2-3; 7 bases match TRBD1. V lost 0 bases, J lost 0 bases, and 6 bases stayed unmatched. The CDR3 sequence is 17 residues long. Germline V gene data show CDR1 as LNHNV and CDR2 as YYDKDF (reference sequence).

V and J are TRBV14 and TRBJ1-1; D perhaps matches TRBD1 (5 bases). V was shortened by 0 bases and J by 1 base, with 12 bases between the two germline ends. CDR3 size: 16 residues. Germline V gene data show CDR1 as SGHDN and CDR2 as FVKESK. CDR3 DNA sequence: TGTGCCAGCAGCCAAGAGGGGGAGGGGCCGAACACTGAAGCTTTCTTT. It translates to CASSQEGEGPNTEAFF.

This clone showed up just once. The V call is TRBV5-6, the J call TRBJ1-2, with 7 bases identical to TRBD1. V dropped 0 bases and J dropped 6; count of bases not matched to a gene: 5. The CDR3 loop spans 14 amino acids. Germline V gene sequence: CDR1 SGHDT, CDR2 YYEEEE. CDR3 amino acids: CASSLVKGAHGYTF. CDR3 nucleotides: TGTGCCAGCAGCTTGGTAAAGGGGGCGCATGGCTACACCTTC.

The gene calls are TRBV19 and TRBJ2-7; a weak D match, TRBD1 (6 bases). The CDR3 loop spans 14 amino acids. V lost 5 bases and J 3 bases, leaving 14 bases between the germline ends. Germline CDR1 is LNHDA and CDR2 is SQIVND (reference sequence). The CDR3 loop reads CASSPPGTNYEQYF. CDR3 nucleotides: TGTGCCAGTAGTCCCCCCGGGACAAACTACGAGCAGTACTTC.